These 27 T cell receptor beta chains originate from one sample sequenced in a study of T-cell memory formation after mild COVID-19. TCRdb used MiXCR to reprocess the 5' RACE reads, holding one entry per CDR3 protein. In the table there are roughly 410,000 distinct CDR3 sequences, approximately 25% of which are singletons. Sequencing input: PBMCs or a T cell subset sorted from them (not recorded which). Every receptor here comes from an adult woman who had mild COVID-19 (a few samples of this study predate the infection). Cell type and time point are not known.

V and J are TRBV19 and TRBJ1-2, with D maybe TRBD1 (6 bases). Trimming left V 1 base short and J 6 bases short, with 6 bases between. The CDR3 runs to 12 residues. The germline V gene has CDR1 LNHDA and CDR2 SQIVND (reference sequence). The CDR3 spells CASSIGTDGYTF. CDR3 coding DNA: TGTGCCAGTAGTATAGGGACAGATGGCTACACCTTC.

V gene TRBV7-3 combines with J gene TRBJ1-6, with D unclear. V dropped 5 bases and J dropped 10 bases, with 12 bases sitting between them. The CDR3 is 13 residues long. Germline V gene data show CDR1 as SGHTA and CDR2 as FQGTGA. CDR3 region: CASSQTDGSPLHF. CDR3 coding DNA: TGTGCCAGCAGCCAGACCGATGGGTCACCCCTCCACTTT.

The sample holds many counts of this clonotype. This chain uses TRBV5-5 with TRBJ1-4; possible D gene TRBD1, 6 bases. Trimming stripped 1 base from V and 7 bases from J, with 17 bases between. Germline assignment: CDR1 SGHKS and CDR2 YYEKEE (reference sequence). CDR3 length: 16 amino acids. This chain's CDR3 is CASSLRGEFMAEKLFF. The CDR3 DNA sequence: TGTGCCAGCAGCTTGAGGGGGGAATTCATGGCTGAAAAACTGTTTTTT.

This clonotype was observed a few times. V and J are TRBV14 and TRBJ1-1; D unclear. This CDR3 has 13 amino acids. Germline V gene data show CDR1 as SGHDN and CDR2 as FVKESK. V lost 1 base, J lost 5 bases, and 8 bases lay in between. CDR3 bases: TGTGCCAGCAGCCAAGGCAGGAAGACTGAAGCTTTCTTT. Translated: CASSQGRKTEAFF.

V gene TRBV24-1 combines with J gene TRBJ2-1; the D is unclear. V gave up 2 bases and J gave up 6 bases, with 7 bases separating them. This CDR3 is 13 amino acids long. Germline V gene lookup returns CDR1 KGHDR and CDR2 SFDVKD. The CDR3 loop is CATSDSLSNEQFF. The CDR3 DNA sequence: TGTGCCACCAGTGATTCCCTTAGCAATGAGCAGTTCTTC.

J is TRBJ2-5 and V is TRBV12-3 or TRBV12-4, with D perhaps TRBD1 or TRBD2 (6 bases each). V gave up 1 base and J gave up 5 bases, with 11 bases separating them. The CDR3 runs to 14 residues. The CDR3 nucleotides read TGTGCCAGCAGTTTAGTCGGGGGCAGCGAGACCCAGTACTTC. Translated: CASSLVGGSETQYF.

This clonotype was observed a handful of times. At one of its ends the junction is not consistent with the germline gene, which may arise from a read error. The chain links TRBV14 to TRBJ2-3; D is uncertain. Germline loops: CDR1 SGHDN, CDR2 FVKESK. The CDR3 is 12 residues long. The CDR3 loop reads CASSKDPIAQYF. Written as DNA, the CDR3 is TGTGCCAGCAGCAAAGACCCCATCGCGCAGTATTTT. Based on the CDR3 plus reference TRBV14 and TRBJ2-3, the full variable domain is EAGVTQFPSHSVIEKGQTVTLRCDPISGHDNLYWYRRVMGKEIKFLLHFVKESKQDESGMPNNRFLAERTGGTYSTLKVQPAELEDSGVYFCASSKDPIAQYFGPGTRLTVL.

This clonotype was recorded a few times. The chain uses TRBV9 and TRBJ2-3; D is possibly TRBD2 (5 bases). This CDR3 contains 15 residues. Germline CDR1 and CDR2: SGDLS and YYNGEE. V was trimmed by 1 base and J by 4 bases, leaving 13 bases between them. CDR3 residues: CASSVSSAVPDTQYF. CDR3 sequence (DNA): TGTGCCAGCAGCGTAAGTTCAGCGGTCCCAGATACGCAGTATTTT.

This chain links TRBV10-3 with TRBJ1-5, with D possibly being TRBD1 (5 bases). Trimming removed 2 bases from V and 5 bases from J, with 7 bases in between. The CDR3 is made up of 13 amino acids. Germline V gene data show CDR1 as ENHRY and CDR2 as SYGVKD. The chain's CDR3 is CAISEKGDQPQHF. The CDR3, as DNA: TGTGCCATCAGTGAGAAAGGGGATCAGCCCCAGCATTTT.

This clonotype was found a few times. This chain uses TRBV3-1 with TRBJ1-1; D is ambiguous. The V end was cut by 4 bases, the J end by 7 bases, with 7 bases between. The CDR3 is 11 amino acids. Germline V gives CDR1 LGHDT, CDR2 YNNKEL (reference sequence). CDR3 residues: CASSRAGEAFF. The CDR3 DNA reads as TGTGCCAGCAGCCGGGCAGGTGAAGCTTTCTTT.

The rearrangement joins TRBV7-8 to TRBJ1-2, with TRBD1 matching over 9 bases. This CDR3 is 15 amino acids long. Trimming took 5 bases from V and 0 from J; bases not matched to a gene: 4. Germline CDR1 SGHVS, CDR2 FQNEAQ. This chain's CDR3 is CASSTHRGPNYGYTF. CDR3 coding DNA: TGTGCCAGCAGCACCCACAGGGGGCCTAACTATGGCTACACCTTC. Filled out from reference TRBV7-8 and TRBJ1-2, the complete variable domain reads GAGVSQSPRYKVAKRGQDVALRCDPISGHVSLFWYQQALGQGPEFLTYFQNEAQLDKSGLPSDRFFAERPEGSVSTLKIQRTQQEDSAVYLCASSTHRGPNYGYTFGSGTRLTVV.

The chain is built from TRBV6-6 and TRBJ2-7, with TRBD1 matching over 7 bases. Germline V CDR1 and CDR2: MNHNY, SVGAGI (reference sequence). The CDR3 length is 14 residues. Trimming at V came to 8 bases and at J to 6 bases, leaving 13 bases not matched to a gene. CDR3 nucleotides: TGTGCCAGCGGAGACTTGACAGGGTTTTCCGAGCAGTACTTC. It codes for CASGDLTGFSEQYF.

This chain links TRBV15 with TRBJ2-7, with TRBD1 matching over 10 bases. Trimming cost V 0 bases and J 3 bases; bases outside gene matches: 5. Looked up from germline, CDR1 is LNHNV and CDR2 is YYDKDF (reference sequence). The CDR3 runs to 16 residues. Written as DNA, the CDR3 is TGTGCCACCAGCAGAGATCGGGGGACAGGGGTCTACGAGCAGTACTTC. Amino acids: CATSRDRGTGVYEQYF.

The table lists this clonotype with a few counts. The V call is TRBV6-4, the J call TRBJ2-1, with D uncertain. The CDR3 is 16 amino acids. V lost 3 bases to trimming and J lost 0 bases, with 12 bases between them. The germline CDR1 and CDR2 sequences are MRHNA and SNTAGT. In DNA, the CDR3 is TGTGCCAGCAGTGAATATTACGTTAGCTCCTACAATGAGCAGTTCTTC. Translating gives CASSEYYVSSYNEQFF.

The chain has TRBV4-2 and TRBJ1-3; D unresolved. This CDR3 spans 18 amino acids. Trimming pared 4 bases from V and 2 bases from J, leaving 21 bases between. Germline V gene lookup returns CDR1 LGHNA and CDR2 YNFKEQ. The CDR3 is CASSPQATVGSAGNTIYF. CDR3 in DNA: TGTGCCAGCAGCCCCCAAGCAACCGTGGGATCTGCTGGAAACACCATATATTTT.

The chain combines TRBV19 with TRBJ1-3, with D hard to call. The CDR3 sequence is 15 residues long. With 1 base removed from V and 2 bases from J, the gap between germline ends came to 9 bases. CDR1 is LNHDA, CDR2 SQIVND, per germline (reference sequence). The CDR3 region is CASSIGGVPGNTIYF. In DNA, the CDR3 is TGTGCCAGTAGTATAGGTGGGGTCCCTGGAAACACCATATATTTT.

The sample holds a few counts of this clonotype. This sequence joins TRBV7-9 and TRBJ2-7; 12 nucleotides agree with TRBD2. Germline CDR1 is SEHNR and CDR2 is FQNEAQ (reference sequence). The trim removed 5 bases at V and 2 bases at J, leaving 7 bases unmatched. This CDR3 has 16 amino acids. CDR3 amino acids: CASSHRLAGETYEQYF. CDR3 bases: TGTGCCAGCAGCCATAGACTAGCGGGAGAGACCTACGAGCAGTACTTC.

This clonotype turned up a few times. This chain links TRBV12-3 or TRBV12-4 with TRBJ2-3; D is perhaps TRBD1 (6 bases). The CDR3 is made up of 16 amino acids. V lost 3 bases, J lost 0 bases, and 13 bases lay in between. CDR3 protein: CASSFLGRGSTDTQYF. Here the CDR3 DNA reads TGTGCCAGCAGTTTCTTAGGCAGGGGAAGCACAGATACGCAGTATTTT.

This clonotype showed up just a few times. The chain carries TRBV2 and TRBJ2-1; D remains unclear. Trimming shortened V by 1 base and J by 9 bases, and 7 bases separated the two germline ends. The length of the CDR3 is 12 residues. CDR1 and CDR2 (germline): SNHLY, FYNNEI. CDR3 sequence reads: CASSEGLGEQFF. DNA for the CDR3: TGTGCCAGCAGTGAAGGCTTGGGTGAGCAGTTCTTC.

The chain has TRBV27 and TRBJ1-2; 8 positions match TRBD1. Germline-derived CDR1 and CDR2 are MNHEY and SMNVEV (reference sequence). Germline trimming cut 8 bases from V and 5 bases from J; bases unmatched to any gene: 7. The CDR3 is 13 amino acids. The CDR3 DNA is TGTGCCAGCCGGGAGACAGGGGAGTATGGCTACACCTTC. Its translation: CASRETGEYGYTF.

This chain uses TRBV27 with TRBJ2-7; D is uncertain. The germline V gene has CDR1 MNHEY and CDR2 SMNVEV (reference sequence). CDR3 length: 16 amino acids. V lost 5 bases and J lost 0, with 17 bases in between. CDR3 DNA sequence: TGTGCCAGCAGTCCCTATATCCTCAAGAGCTCCTACGAGCAGTACTTC. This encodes CASSPYILKSSYEQYF.

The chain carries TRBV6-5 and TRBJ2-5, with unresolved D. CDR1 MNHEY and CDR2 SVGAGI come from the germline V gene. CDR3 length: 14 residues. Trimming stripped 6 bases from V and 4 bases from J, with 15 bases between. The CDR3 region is CASRPDLTPETQYF. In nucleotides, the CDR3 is TGTGCCAGCAGGCCCGACCTGACCCCAGAGACCCAGTACTTC.

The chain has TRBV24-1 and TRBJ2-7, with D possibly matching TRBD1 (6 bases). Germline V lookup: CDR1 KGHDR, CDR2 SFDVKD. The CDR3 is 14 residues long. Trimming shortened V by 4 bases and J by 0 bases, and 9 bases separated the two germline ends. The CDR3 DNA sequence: TGTGCCACCAGTGACCGGACAGACTCCTACGAGCAGTACTTC. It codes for CATSDRTDSYEQYF.

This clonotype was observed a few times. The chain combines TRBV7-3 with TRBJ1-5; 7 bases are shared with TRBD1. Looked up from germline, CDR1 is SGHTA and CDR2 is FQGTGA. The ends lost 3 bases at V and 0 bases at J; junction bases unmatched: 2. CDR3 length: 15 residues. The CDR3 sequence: CASSLTGNSNQPQHF. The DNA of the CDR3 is TGTGCCAGCAGCTTGACAGGGAATAGCAATCAGCCCCAGCATTTT.

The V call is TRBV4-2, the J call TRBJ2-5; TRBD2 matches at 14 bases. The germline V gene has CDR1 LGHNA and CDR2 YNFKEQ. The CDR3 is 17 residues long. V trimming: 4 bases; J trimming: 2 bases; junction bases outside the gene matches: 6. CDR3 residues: CASSLQGLAGGQETQYF. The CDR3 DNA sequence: TGTGCCAGCAGCCTCCAAGGACTAGCGGGAGGTCAAGAGACCCAGTACTTC.

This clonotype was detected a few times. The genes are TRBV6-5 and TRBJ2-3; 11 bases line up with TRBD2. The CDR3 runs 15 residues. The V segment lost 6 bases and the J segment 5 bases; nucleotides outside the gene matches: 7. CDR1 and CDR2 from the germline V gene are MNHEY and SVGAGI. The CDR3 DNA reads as TGTGCCAGCAGAATAGCGGGAGGGCCTGGAGATACGCAGTATTTT. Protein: CASRIAGGPGDTQYF.

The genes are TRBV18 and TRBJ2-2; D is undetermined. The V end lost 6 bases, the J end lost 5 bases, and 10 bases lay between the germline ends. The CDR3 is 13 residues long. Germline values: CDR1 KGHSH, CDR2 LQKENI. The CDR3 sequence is CASSIGPTGELFF. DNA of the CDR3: TGTGCCAGCTCTATAGGACCTACCGGGGAGCTGTTTTTT.